In its sample, the clone carrying this TCR beta chain was seen many times. Its matching antigen is unknown. The source of the sample is a study of human T cells and chemical hapten exposure. Study-wide points: TCRs whose frequency exceeded 1 in 1000 remained the same following DPC sensitization.

Time point meaning: healthy volunteer bleed at 2 weeks. Unfractionated whole blood yielded the extracted total RNA. Library construction involved attaching unique molecular identifiers to individual cDNA molecules, which allowed quantitative, reproducible TCR counting. MiXCR, run by TCRdb on the RACE reads, gives a single entry per CDR3 protein. This table holds about 28,000 distinct CDR3 sequences, 6.5% to 8.5% found once. Germline-derived CDR1 and CDR2 are SGHRS and YFSETQ. The CDR3 is 14 residues long. The V and J ends lost 1 base and 0 bases respectively, with 6 bases between them. The rearrangement joins TRBV5-1 to TRBJ2-3; D is unresolved. The sample consisted of whole blood. This TCR was sampled from a human donor in good health. Some clones in this sample may be carry-over from other donors' samples. The CDR3 region is CASSLSFSTDTQYF. For the CDR3, the DNA is TGCGCCAGCAGCTTGAGTTTTAGCACAGATACGCAGTATTTT.